Below, 22 T cell receptor beta chains from the same sample are listed, as sequenced in a study of blood T cells in healthy people across ages. It was with a sample-barcoded 5' primer and a J-beta primer mix that a second PCR of about 7 to 12 cycles was run. TCRdb ran MiXCR on the 5' RACE reads and lists one entry per CDR3 protein. The sample has under 1,100,000 distinct CDR3 sequences; around 27% are singletons. These data were likewise used in another study, on T cells of mothers and their children.

Sequences were obtained from blood. These receptors all stem from a girl aged 2 to 9 in good health.

The V call is TRBV7-8, the J call TRBJ1-6, with no clear D. The V gene's germline CDR1 is SGHVS and CDR2 FQNEAQ. This CDR3 has 13 residues. With 5 bases removed from V and 13 bases from J, the gap between germline ends came to 15 bases. CDR3 amino acids: CASSPREGLPLHF. The CDR3 nucleotides are TGTGCCAGCAGCCCGAGGGAAGGCCTGCCCCTCCACTTT.

This chain uses TRBV12-3 or TRBV12-4 with TRBJ1-2, with TRBD1 identical over 8 bases. The CDR3 totals 16 residues. J gave up 8 bases and V 6 bases, and 17 bases lay outside the gene matches. The CDR3 region has the DNA TGTGCCAGCAGAACCGGGACAGGTCTCCGGGGGAGAGGCTACACCTTC. Encoded protein: CASRTGTGLRGRGYTF.

The CDR3, as DNA: TGCAGCGTCCTGCTACAGGGGCGCCAAGAGACCCAGTACTTC. Protein sequence: CSVLLQGRQETQYF. V gene TRBV29-1 combines with J gene TRBJ2-5, with TRBD1 matching over 7 bases. Germline V gives CDR1 SQVTM, CDR2 ANQGSEA. V was pared by 6 bases and J by 1 base, with 8 bases of the junction left unmatched. The CDR3 is 14 residues long.

J is TRBJ2-5 and V is TRBV11-2; 10 nucleotides match TRBD2. The V and J ends lost 4 bases and 7 bases, in that order; junction bases with no gene match: 9. The germline V gene has CDR1 SGHAT and CDR2 FQNNGV. The CDR3 sequence is 15 residues long. The CDR3 DNA is TGTGCCAGCAGCTGGGGGACTAGCGTTACTGGGACCCAGTACTTC. This encodes CASSWGTSVTGTQYF.

The chain recombines TRBV29-1 with TRBJ1-4; D possibly corresponds to TRBD1 (6 bases). With 6 bases removed from V and 4 bases from J, the gap between germline ends came to 12 bases. CDR3 size: 13 residues. CDR1 SQVTM and CDR2 ANQGSEA come from the germline V gene. CDR3 amino acids: CSVADRSNEKLFF. CDR3 nucleotides: TGCAGCGTGGCGGACAGAAGTAATGAAAAACTGTTTTTT.

The sample holds a few counts of this clonotype. V usage is TRBV2 and J usage is TRBJ2-7; D perhaps matches TRBD1 (6 bases). V lost 6 bases and J 6 bases, leaving 15 bases between the germline ends. The CDR3 is 13 amino acids. CDR1 is SNHLY, CDR2 FYNNEI, per germline. The CDR3 region is CASRPYEQGEQYF. CDR3 sequence (DNA): TGTGCCAGCAGACCCTACGAACAGGGCGAGCAGTACTTC.

The chain is built from TRBV7-2 and TRBJ2-3; the D gene is possibly TRBD2 (7 bases). Trimming left V 2 bases short and J 0 bases short, with 12 bases between. The CDR3 consists of 16 residues. Germline V gene lookup returns CDR1 SGHTA and CDR2 FQGNSA. For the CDR3, the DNA is TGTGCCAGCAGCTTATGGGCGGGGGCTAGCACAGATACGCAGTATTTT. It specifies CASSLWAGASTDTQYF.

The chain recombines TRBV5-1 with TRBJ2-5; D is undetermined. The CDR3 consists of 13 residues. Trimming left V 5 bases short and J 4 bases short, with 12 bases between. Germline loops: CDR1 SGHRS, CDR2 YFSETQ. For the CDR3, the DNA is TGCGCCAGCAGATCTTCCCCCCCAGAGACCCAGTACTTC. It codes for CASRSSPPETQYF.

The V and J genes are TRBV7-3 and TRBJ1-1; TRBD1 matches at 8 bases. The CDR3 sequence is 15 residues long. Looked up from germline, CDR1 is SGHTA and CDR2 is FQGTGA. With V trimmed by 4 bases and J by 3 bases, 7 bases remained unmatched. CDR3 region: CASSSATGADTEAFF. The CDR3 DNA reads TGTGCCAGCAGCTCCGCGACAGGGGCGGACACTGAAGCTTTCTTT. Combining the CDR3 with reference TRBV7-3 and TRBJ1-1 gives the whole variable domain GAGVSQTPSNKVTEKGKYVELRCDPISGHTALYWYRQSLGQGPEFLIYFQGTGAADDSGLPNDRFFAVRPEGSVSTLKIQRTERGDSAVYLCASSSATGADTEAFFGQGTRLTVV.

This sequence joins TRBV29-1 and TRBJ2-3, with a weak D call TRBD1 (6 bases). With 6 bases removed from V and 1 base from J, the gap between germline ends came to 14 bases. Germline CDR1 SQVTM, CDR2 ANQGSEA. The CDR3 is 14 residues long. CDR3 bases: TGCAGCGTCCACAGGGATATCGGCACAGATACGCAGTATTTT. This codes for CSVHRDIGTDTQYF.

J is TRBJ1-2 and V is TRBV20-1; D call uncertain. Germline assignment: CDR1 DFQATT and CDR2 SNEGSKA (reference sequence). The CDR3 totals 12 residues. Trimming left V 3 bases short and J 3 bases short, with 8 bases between. The CDR3 loop reads CSASHMDYGYTF. The DNA for the CDR3 is TGCAGTGCTAGTCACATGGACTATGGCTACACCTTC.

V gene TRBV20-1 combines with J gene TRBJ2-1; 15 bases are shared with TRBD2. Losses at the gene ends were 0 bases for V and 2 bases for J; bases not matched to a gene: 8. CDR3 size: 19 residues. CDR1 DFQATT and CDR2 SNEGSKA come from the germline V gene (reference sequence). CDR3 in amino acids: CSARDRAGLAGGAYNEQFF. Here the CDR3 DNA reads TGCAGTGCTAGAGATCGGGCGGGACTAGCGGGAGGAGCCTACAATGAGCAGTTCTTC.

This clonotype was found a few times. V and J are TRBV12-3 or TRBV12-4 and TRBJ2-1, with D possibly TRBD1 on 6 matching bases. With 6 bases removed from V and 8 bases from J, the gap between germline ends came to 14 bases. This CDR3 contains 13 residues. CDR3 region: CASSLIRGHEQFF. CDR3 DNA sequence: TGTGCCAGCAGCTTAATCAGGGGCCATGAGCAGTTCTTC.

The chain carries TRBV12-3 or TRBV12-4 and TRBJ2-1; D may be TRBD2 (5 bases). This CDR3 contains 15 residues. Trimming shortened V by 3 bases and J by 8 bases, and 17 bases separated the two germline ends. The CDR3 region has the DNA TGTGCCAGCAGTTTCTGGCTAGCCCTGATCCATGAGCAGTTCTTC. Its translation is CASSFWLALIHEQFF.

The chain uses TRBV5-1 and TRBJ2-4; TRBD2 agrees at 11 bases. The CDR3 has 18 amino acids. Unmatched junction bases numbered 9, after V lost 4 bases and J lost 0 bases. Germline-derived CDR1 and CDR2 are SGHRS and YFSETQ. CDR3 amino acids: CASSTEIAGGLAKNIQYF. CDR3 nucleotides: TGCGCCAGCAGCACGGAAATAGCGGGGGGGCTAGCCAAAAACATTCAGTACTTC.

CDR3 region: CAISDSGETQYF. CDR3 DNA: TGTGCCATCTCGGACTCCGGGGAGACCCAGTACTTC. V and J are TRBV10-3 and TRBJ2-5, with D tentatively TRBD2 (5 bases). Looked up from germline, CDR1 is ENHRY and CDR2 is SYGVKD. V gave up 8 bases and J gave up 5 bases, with 12 bases separating them. The CDR3 has 12 residues.

This clonotype was recorded a few times. J is TRBJ2-7 and V is TRBV2, with unresolved D. Germline loops: CDR1 SNHLY, CDR2 FYNNEI. This CDR3 contains 12 residues. Between the trimmed V and J ends, which lost 8 bases and 2 bases, there was a span of 10 bases. The DNA of the CDR3 is TGTGCCAGCTTCCCGACGCCCTACGAGCAGTACTTC. It yields the protein CASFPTPYEQYF.

This clonotype has only a few counts. The V call is TRBV11-2, the J call TRBJ2-1; 9 nucleotides line up with TRBD2. This CDR3 is built from 15 residues. Germline V gene sequence: CDR1 SGHAT, CDR2 FQNNGV. V shed 3 bases and J 6 bases; nucleotides not matched to a gene: 6. The CDR3: CASSFGLAGSNEQFF. CDR3 bases: TGTGCCAGCAGCTTCGGGCTAGCGGGAAGCAATGAGCAGTTCTTC.

This clonotype has only a few counts. The rearrangement links TRBV27 to TRBJ2-5, with D possibly matching TRBD2 (5 bases). The end of the DNA is better explained by TRBJ2-1, so the J call may be wrong. The CDR3 spans 14 residues. In germline, CDR1 is MNHEY, CDR2 SMNVEV (reference sequence). The CDR3 protein is CASSPAVSLVEQFF. The CDR3, as DNA: TGTGCCAGCAGTCCAGCGGTCTCCCTAGTGGAGCAGTTCTTC.

This clonotype was detected a few times. The CDR3 is CASSSNTGLDTEAFF. In DNA, the CDR3 is TGTGCCAGCAGCTCAAATACAGGGTTAGACACTGAAGCTTTCTTT. This sequence joins TRBV7-2 and TRBJ1-1; D might be TRBD1 (6 bases). Germline V lookup: CDR1 SGHTA, CDR2 FQGNSA. Trimming shortened V by 4 bases and J by 3 bases, and 15 bases separated the two germline ends. The CDR3 runs 15 residues.

This clonotype showed up just a few times. The V call is TRBV5-1, the J call TRBJ2-7; 9 positions agree with TRBD2. V lost 4 bases and J lost 0; bases outside the gene matches: 8. In germline, CDR1 is SGHRS, CDR2 YFSETQ. The CDR3 covers 16 residues. The CDR3 region is CASSGGLAQSSYEQYF. CDR3 nucleotide sequence: TGCGCCAGCAGCGGAGGACTAGCGCAGAGCTCCTACGAGCAGTACTTC.

The V and J genes are TRBV29-1 and TRBJ2-1, with D possibly TRBD2 on 6 matching bases. In germline, CDR1 is SQVTM, CDR2 ANQGSEA. The CDR3 consists of 14 residues. V gave up 3 bases and J gave up 7 bases, with 16 bases separating them. The CDR3 nucleotides read TGCAGCGTTGATACCAAGAAGACTAGAAATGAGCAGTTCTTC. Translated: CSVDTKKTRNEQFF.